The source of this T cell receptor beta chain is a study of T cell responses to AZD1222 COVID-19 vaccine. Whole-study findings and limits: Seropositive status at baseline applied to only six AZD1222 recipients.

This clone has a handful of counts. Its antigen remains unknown. Trimming took 3 bases from V and 6 from J, leaving 5 bases between them. The CDR3 is 11 amino acids. The data were produced by immunoSEQ multiplex PCR, yet TCRdb's version contains in-frame clones alone and is incomplete. Altogether about 94,000 clones are present, less than 85% being singletons, with the ten largest covering about 4.6%. The chain carries TRBV12-3 or TRBV12-4 and TRBJ1-1, with D uncertain. This TCR was sampled from an adult who received the AZD1222 COVID-19 vaccine. The material was peripheral blood, obtained 28 days after the second AZD1222 dose. The CDR3 DNA reads as TGTGCCAGCAGTTTGGCCGCTGAAGCTTTCTTT. Amino acids: CASSLAAEAFF.